This note documents a single T cell receptor beta chain sequence. What it binds is not known. Carrying unique molecular identifiers, the cDNA also gained a universal primer site through template switching. TCRdb ran MiXCR on the 5' RACE reads and lists one entry per CDR3 protein. The sample comprises about 1.7 million distinct CDR3 sequences, less than 35% of which are singletons, and 0.25% to 0.3% rests with the top ten. This entry is derived from a study of identical twins. Findings and limits, study-wide: Monozygotic twins shared more out-of-frame TCR alpha than recombination models predicted. The abundant beta clonotypes from cord blood had fewer insertions, and memory repertoires had none of this. Where out-of-frame alpha sequences were twin-shared, they showed excess low generation probability.

The TCR sequence derives from a newborn girl in good health. Sequenced: cord blood.

DNA of the CDR3: TGCAGTGCTAGATTGGGGGTCTCCTACGAGCAGTACTTC. It yields the protein CSARLGVSYEQYF. This rearrangement joins TRBV20-1 to TRBJ2-7; D assignment may be TRBD1 or TRBD2 (5 bases each). The CDR3 is 13 amino acids. V lost 2 bases and J lost 0, with 8 bases in between. The germline V gene has CDR1 DFQATT and CDR2 SNEGSKA (reference sequence).